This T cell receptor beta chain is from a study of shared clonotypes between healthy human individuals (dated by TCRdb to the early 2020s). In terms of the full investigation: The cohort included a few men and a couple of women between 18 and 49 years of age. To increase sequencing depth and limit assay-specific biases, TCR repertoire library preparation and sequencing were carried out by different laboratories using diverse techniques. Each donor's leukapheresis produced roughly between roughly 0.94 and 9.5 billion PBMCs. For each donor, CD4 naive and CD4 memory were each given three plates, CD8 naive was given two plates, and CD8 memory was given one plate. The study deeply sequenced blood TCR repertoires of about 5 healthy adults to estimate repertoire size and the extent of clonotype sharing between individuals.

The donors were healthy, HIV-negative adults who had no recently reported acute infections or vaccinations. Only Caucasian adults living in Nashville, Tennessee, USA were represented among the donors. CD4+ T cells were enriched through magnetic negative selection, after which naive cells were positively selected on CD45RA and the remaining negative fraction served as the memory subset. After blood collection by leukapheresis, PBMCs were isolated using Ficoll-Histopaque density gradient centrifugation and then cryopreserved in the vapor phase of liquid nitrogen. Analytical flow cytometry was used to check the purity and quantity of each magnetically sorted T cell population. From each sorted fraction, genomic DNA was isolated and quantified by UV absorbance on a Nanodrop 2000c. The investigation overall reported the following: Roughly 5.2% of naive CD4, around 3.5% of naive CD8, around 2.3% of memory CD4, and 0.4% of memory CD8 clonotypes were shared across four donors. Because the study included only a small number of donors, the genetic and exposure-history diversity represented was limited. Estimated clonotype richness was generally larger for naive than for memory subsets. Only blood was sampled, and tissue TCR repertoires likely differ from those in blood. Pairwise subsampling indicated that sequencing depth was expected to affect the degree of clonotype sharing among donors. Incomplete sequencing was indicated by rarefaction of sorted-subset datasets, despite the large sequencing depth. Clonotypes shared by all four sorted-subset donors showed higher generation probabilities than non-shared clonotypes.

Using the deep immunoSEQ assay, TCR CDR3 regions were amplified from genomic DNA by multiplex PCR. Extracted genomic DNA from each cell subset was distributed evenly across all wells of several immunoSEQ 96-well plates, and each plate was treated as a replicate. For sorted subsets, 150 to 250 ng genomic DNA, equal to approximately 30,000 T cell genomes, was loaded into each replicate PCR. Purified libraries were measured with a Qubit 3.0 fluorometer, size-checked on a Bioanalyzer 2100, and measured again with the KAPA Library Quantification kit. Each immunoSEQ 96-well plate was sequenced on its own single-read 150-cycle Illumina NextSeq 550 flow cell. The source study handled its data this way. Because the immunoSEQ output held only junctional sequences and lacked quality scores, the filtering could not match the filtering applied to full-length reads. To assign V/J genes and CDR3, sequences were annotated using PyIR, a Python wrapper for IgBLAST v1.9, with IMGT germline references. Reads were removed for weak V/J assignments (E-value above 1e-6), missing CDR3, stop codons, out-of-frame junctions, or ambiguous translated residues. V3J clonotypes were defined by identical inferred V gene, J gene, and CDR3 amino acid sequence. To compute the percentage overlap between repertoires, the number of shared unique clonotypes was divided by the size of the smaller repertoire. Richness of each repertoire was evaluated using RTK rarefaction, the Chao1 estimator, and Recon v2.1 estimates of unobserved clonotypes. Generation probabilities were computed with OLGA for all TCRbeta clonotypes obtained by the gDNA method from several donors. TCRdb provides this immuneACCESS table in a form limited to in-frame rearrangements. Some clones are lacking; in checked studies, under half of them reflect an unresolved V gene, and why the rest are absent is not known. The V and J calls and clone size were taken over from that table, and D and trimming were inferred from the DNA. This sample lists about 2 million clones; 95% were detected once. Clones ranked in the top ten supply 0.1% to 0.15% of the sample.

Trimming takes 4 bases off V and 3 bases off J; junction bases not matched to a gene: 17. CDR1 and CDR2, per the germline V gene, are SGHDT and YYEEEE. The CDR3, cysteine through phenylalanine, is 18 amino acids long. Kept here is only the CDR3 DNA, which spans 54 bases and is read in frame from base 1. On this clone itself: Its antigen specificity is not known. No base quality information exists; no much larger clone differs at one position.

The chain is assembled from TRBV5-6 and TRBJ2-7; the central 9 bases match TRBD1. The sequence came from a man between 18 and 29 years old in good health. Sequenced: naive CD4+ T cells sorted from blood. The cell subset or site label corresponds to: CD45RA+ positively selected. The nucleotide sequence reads TGTGCCAGCAGCGCGCCTGGGGCCGGGACAGGGCCCCTCTACGAGCAGTACTTC. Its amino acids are CASSAPGAGTGPLYEQYF.